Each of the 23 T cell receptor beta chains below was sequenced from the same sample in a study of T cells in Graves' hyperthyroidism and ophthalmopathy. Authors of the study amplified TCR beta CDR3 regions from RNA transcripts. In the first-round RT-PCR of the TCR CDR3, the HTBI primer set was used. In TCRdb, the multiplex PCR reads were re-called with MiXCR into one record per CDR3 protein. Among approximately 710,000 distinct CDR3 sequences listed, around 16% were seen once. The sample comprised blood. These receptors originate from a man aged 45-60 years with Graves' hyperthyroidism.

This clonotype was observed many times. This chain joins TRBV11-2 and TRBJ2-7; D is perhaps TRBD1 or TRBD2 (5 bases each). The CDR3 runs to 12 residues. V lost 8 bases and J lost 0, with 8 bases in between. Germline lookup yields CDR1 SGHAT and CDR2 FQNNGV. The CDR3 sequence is CASGGSSYEQYF. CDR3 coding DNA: TGTGCCAGCGGGGGTAGCTCCTACGAGCAGTACTTC.

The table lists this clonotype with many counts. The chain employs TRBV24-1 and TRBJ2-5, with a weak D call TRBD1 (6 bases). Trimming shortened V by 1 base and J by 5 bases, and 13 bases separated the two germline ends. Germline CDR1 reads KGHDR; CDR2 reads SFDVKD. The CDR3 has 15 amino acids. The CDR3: CATSDLSQGSETQYF. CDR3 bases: TGTGCCACCAGTGATTTATCACAGGGATCGGAGACCCAGTACTTC.

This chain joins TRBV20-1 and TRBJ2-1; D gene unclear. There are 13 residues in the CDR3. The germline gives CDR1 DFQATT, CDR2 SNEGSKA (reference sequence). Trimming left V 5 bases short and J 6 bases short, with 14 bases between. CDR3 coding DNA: TGCAGTGCTCCCTTAGATTTCAGCAATGAGCAGTTCTTC. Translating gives CSAPLDFSNEQFF.

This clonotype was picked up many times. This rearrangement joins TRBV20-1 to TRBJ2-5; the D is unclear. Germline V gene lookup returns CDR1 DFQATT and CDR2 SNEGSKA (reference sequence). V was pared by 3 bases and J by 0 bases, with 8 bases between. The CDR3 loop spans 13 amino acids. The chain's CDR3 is CSASFQYQETQYF. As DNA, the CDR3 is TGCAGTGCTAGTTTCCAGTACCAAGAGACCCAGTACTTC.

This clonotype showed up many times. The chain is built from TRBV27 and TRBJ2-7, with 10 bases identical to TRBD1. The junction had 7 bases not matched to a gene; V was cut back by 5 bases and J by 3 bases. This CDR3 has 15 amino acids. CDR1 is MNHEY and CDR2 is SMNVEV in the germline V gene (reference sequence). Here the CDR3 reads CASSLRQGAIYEQYF. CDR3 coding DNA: TGTGCCAGCAGTCTCAGACAGGGGGCTATCTACGAGCAGTACTTC.

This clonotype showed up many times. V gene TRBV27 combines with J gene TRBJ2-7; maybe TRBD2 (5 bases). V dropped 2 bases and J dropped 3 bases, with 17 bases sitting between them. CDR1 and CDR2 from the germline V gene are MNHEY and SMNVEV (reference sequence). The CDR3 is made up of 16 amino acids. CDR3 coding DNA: TGTGCCAGCAGTTTAGGAGGCCTCACCCCATTCTACGAGCAGTACTTC. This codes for CASSLGGLTPFYEQYF.

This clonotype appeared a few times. The CDR3 region is CASSRTSTTNEKLFF. The CDR3 DNA follows: TGTGCCAGCAGCCGAACTTCTACAACTAATGAAAAACTGTTTTTT. This rearrangement joins TRBV5-6 to TRBJ1-4; D is ambiguous. The germline V and J ends were trimmed by 4 bases and 0 bases, with 10 bases remaining between them. Germline V gives CDR1 SGHDT, CDR2 YYEEEE. This CDR3 has 15 residues.

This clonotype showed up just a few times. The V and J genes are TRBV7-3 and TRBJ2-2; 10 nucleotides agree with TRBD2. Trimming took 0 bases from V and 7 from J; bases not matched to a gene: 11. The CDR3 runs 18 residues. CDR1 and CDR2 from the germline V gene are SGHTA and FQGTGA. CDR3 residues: CASSLTPSSGRNGGELFF. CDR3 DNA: TGTGCCAGCAGCTTAACGCCCTCTAGCGGGAGAAACGGCGGGGAGCTGTTTTTT.

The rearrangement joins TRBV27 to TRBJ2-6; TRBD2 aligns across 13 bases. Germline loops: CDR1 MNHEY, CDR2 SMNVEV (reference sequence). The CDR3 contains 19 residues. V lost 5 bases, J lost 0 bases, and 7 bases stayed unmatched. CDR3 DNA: TGTGCCAGCAGTCCAAGGACTAGCGGGAGAAACTCTGGGGCCAACGTCCTGACTTTC. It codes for CASSPRTSGRNSGANVLTF.

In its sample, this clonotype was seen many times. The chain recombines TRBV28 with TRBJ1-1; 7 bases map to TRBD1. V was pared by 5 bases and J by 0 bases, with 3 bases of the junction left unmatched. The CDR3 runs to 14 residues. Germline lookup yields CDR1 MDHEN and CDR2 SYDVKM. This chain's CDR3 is CASSTGALNTEAFF. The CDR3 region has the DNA TGTGCCAGCAGTACAGGGGCCTTGAACACTGAAGCTTTCTTT.

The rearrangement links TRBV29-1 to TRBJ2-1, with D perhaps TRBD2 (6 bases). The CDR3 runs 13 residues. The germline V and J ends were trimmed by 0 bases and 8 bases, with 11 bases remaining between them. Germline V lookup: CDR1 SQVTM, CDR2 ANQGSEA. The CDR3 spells CSVEEGGGYEQFF. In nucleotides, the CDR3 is TGCAGCGTTGAAGAGGGTGGGGGGTATGAGCAGTTCTTC.

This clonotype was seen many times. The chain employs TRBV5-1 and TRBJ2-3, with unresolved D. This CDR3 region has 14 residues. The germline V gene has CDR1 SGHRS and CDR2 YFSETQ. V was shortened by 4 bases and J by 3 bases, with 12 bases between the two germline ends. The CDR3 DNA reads TGCGCCAGCAGCATTTCGTTAAGAACAGATACGCAGTATTTT. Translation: CASSISLRTDTQYF.

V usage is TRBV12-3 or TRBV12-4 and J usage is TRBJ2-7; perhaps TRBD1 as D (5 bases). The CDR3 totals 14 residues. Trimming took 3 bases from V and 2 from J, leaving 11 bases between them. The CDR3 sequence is CASSFVTAAYEQYF. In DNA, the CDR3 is TGTGCCAGCAGTTTCGTGACAGCCGCCTACGAGCAGTACTTC.

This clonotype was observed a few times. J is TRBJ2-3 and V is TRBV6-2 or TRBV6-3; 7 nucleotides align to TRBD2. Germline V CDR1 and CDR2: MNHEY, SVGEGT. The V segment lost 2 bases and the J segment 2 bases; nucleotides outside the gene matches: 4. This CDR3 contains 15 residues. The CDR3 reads CASSYTSGDTDTQYF. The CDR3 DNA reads TGTGCCAGCAGTTACACCAGCGGGGACACAGATACGCAGTATTTT.

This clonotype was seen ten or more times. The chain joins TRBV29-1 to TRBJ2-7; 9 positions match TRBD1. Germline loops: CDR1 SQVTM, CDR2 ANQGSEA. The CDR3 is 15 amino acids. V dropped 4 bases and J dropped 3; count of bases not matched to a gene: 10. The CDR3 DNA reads TGCAGCGTTGCGGCACTTCCGGGACAGGGCTACGAGCAGTACTTC. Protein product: CSVAALPGQGYEQYF.

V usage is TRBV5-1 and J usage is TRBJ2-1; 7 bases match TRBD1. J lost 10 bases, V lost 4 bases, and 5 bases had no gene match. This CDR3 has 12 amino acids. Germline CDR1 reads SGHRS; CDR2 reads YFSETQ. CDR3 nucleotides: TGCGCCAGCAGCCCCGACAGGGAGGAGCAGTTCTTC. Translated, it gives CASSPDREEQFF.

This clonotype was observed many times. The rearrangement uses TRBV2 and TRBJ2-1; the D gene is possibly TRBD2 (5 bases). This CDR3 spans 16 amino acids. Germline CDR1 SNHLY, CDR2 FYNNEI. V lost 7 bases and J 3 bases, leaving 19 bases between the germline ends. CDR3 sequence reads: CASTALGAEVYNEQFF. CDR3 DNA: TGTGCCAGCACTGCCCTGGGAGCGGAAGTCTACAATGAGCAGTTCTTC.

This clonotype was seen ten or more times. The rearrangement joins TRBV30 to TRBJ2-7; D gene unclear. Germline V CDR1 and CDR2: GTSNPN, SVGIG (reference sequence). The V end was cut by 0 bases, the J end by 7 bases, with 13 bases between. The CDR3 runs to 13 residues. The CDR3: CAWSVTSSSEQYF. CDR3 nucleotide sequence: TGTGCCTGGAGTGTCACATCCAGTAGTGAGCAGTACTTC.

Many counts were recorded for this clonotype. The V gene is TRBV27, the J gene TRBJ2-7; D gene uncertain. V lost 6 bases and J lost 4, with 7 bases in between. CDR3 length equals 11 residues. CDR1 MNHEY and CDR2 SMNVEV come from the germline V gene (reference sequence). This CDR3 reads CASSFLYEQYF. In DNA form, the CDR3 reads TGTGCCAGCAGCTTCCTTTACGAGCAGTACTTC.

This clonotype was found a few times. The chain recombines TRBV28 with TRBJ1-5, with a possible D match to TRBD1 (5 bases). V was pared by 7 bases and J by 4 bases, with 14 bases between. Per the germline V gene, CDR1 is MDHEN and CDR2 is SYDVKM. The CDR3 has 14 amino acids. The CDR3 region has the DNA TGTGCCAGCAACCCGGGACCGACGAATCAGCCCCAGCATTTT. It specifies CASNPGPTNQPQHF.

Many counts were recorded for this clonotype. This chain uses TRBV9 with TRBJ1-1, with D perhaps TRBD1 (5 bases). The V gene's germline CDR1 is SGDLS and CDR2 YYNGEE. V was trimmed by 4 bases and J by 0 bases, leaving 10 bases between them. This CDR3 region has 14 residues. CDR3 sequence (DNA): TGTGCCAGCAGCTTTGGACACATGAACACTGAAGCTTTCTTT. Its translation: CASSFGHMNTEAFF.

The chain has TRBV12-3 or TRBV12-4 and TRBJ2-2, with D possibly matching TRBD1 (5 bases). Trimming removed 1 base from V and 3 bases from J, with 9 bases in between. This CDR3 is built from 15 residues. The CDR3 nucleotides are TGTGCCAGCAGTTTAGTGGGGCTGGACACCGGGGAGCTGTTTTTT. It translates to CASSLVGLDTGELFF.

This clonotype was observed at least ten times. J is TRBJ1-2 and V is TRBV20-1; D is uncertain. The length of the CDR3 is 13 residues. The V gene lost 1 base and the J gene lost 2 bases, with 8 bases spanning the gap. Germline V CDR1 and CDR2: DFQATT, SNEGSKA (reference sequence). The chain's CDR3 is CSARVGENYGYTF. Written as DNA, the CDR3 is TGCAGTGCTAGAGTGGGCGAAAACTATGGCTACACCTTC.